What follows are 13 T cell receptor beta chains derived from one specimen sequenced in a study of read filtering for tumor transcriptome and immune sequencing. Molecular barcoded adaptors covering alpha/delta and beta/gamma chains were used on about 0.4 ug RNA. In TCRdb, the reads were re-called with MiXCR into one record per CDR3 protein. The sample shows fewer than 30,000 distinct CDR3 sequences, 13% to 15% of them seen only once. Sequencing used a population of CD138-negative cells sorted from bone marrow. These receptor sequences come from a donor at least 40 years old with multiple myeloma.

This clonotype has a count of ten or more. V is TRBV20-1 and J is TRBJ1-2; D gene uncertain. This CDR3 comprises 13 residues. Trimming removed 6 bases from V and 1 base from J, with 12 bases in between. Germline V lookup: CDR1 DFQATT, CDR2 SNEGSKA (reference sequence). CDR3 bases: TGCAGTGCCCGATCGGAGGATAACTATGGCTACACCTTC. Protein product: CSARSEDNYGYTF.

This clonotype turned up a few times. This may be a read error: a much more frequent sequence differs by one nucleotide. This chain connects TRBV20-1 to TRBJ2-7, with D perhaps TRBD2 (5 bases). V shed 6 bases and J shed 2 bases, with 14 bases lying between them. The CDR3 has 13 residues. Germline V gene data show CDR1 as DFQATT and CDR2 as SNEGSKA (reference sequence). CDR3 loop: CSARTFSTYEQYF. For the CDR3, the DNA is TGCAGTGCAAGGACTTTCTCTACCTACGAGCAGTACTTC.

This clonotype was observed at least ten times. This chain joins TRBV12-3 or TRBV12-4 and TRBJ1-5; D not certain. V was shortened by 4 bases and J by 7 bases, with 8 bases between the two germline ends. CDR3 length: 12 amino acids. This CDR3 reads CASSSSQQPQHF. CDR3 nucleotides: TGTGCCAGCAGTTCTAGTCAACAGCCCCAGCATTTT.

This clonotype was counted many times. The chain couples TRBV2 to TRBJ2-2, with 7 bases matching TRBD1. The CDR3 spans 16 residues. Trimming took 6 bases from V and 6 from J; bases not matched to a gene: 13. From germline, CDR1 is SNHLY and CDR2 FYNNEI. CDR3 DNA: TGTGCCAGCAGCCAGTTATACAGGGGAAGGTCCGGGGAGCTGTTTTTT. Amino acid sequence: CASSQLYRGRSGELFF.

This clonotype was observed many times. The rearrangement joins TRBV5-1 to TRBJ2-1; D assignment may be TRBD1 or TRBD2 (7 bases each). This CDR3 has 16 amino acids. V was pared by 4 bases and J by 0 bases, with 14 bases between. In germline, CDR1 is SGHRS, CDR2 YFSETQ. The CDR3 is CASSPQGEGSYNEQFF. The CDR3 coding sequence is TGCGCCAGCAGCCCCCAGGGGGAGGGCTCCTACAATGAGCAGTTCTTC. The full variable domain, rest sourced from reference TRBV5-1 and TRBJ2-1, is KAGVTQTPRYLIKTRGQQVTLSCSPISGHRSVSWYQQTPGQGLQFLFEYFSETQRNKGNFPGRFSGRQFSNSRSEMNVSTLELGDSALYLCASSPQGEGSYNEQFFGPGTRLTVL.

This clonotype is labeled as hyperexpanded. This chain connects TRBV7-2 to TRBJ2-1; D is possibly TRBD1 (6 bases). The CDR3 runs 13 residues. Germline V CDR1 and CDR2: SGHTA, FQGNSA. V was pared by 4 bases and J by 4 bases, with 8 bases between. CDR3 DNA sequence: TGTGCCAGCAGCTGGGACATTTACAATGAGCAGTTCTTC. It specifies CASSWDIYNEQFF.

This clonotype was seen many times. The rearrangement uses TRBV11-3 and TRBJ2-1; 11 bases fit TRBD2. Germline V gene data show CDR1 as SGHNT and CDR2 as YENEEA. This CDR3 is built from 13 residues. V shed 5 bases and J 10 bases; nucleotides not matched to a gene: 4. The CDR3 loop is CASSPRLAGEQFF. CDR3 DNA sequence: TGTGCCAGCAGCCCTCGACTAGCGGGGGAGCAGTTCTTC.

This clonotype was recorded at least ten times. CDR3 sequence reads: CASSLKSASLWETQYF. The CDR3 DNA sequence: TGTGCCAGCAGCTTGAAAAGCGCGAGTCTTTGGGAGACCCAGTACTTC. The chain links TRBV5-4 to TRBJ2-5, with D unresolved. The germline V and J ends were trimmed by 1 base and 5 bases, with 18 bases remaining between them. From germline, CDR1 is SGHNT and CDR2 YYREEE (reference sequence). The CDR3 covers 16 residues. The full variable domain, its missing parts supplied by reference TRBV5-4 and TRBJ2-5, is ETGVTQSPTHLIKTRGQQVTLRCSSQSGHNTVSWYQQALGQGPQFIFQYYREEENGRGNFPPRFSGLQFPNYSSELNVNALELDDSALYLCASSLKSASLWETQYFGPGTRLLVL.

As for this clonotype: A far larger clone differs by one base, so this is likely a read error. This chain links TRBV7-6 with TRBJ1-1, with D hard to call. Germline V CDR1 and CDR2: SGHVS, FNYEAQ. The CDR3 has 15 amino acids. V lost 5 bases and J lost 3, with 16 bases in between. The CDR3: CASSGRFPRDTEAFF. For the CDR3, the DNA is TGTGCCAGCAGCGGGCGATTCCCCCGGGACACTGAAGCTTTCTTT.

The sample holds many counts of this clonotype. The chain employs TRBV9 and TRBJ2-1; TRBD1 might be the D (6 bases). Trimming took off 4 bases at V and 6 bases at J, with 17 bases between the two ends. Looked up from germline, CDR1 is SGDLS and CDR2 is YYNGEE. The CDR3 is made up of 15 amino acids. CDR3 coding DNA: TGTGCCAGCAGCCTCAAAGGGGGTAATATCAATGAGCAGTTCTTC. As protein: CASSLKGGNINEQFF. Based on the CDR3 plus reference TRBV9 and TRBJ2-1, the full variable domain is DSGVTQTPKHLITATGQRVTLRCSPRSGDLSVYWYQQSLDQGLQFLIQYYNGEERAKGNILERFSAQQFPDLHSELNLSSLELGDSALYFCASSLKGGNINEQFFGPGTRLTVL.

This clonotype was detected ten times or more. The V and J genes are TRBV29-1 and TRBJ2-5; D gene unclear. CDR1 SQVTM and CDR2 ANQGSEA come from the germline V gene. V dropped 8 bases and J dropped 5 bases, with 18 bases sitting between them. There are 13 residues in the CDR3. CDR3 residues: CSFLPDAWETQYF. The CDR3, as DNA: TGCAGCTTCCTGCCCGACGCCTGGGAGACCCAGTACTTC.

This clonotype was picked up many times. The genes are TRBV20-1 and TRBJ2-7, with D unresolved. Germline V gene data show CDR1 as DFQATT and CDR2 as SNEGSKA (reference sequence). This CDR3 spans 12 amino acids. The V and J ends lost 6 bases and 4 bases respectively, with 13 bases between them. CDR3 coding DNA: TGCAGTGCCGCTCCCTCTCAGTACGAGCAGTACTTC. Encoded protein: CSAAPSQYEQYF.

For this clonotype: The junction does not match germline at one end; this may be a read error. The chain is built from TRBV7-8 and TRBJ1-1, with D perhaps matching TRBD1 (5 bases). CDR1 is SGHVS and CDR2 is FQNEAQ in the germline V gene. The CDR3 spans 16 residues. CDR3 protein: CASSLGGSGVFTGAFF. CDR3 coding DNA: TGTGCCAGCAGCTTAGGAGGGTCGGGGGTCTTCACTGGAGCTTTCTTT.